This TCR beta chain was profiled in a study of beta chain features in type 1 diabetes. Notes on the study in general: All four CD4+ subsets from Type 1 diabetes patients carried moderately but significantly shorter TCRB CDR3s. The question of HLA type influencing TCRB rearrangement was one that remained unresolved here.

The germline V gene has CDR1 MGHRA and CDR2 YSYEKL. The CDR3 is made up of 14 amino acids. V shed 0 bases and J shed 6 bases, with 8 bases lying between them. This clone was counted only a few times. Its antigen remains unidentified. Isolated RNA was reverse transcribed in full, so expressed TCRB transcripts were sequenced. The method was immunoSEQ multiplex PCR; TCRdb's version includes in-frame clones alone and lacks a portion of them. This sample carries under 350,000 clones, over 11% of them seen once, and the ten largest clones take 0.017%. Blood was drawn once from each donor into heparinised tubes. The draws averaged roughly 120 mL.

Source material: naive CD4+ T cells from blood. V gene TRBV4-1 combines with J gene TRBJ2-2; TRBD2 might be the D (5 bases). This clonotype originated in a man aged 30-40 years with type 1 diabetes. The CDR3: CASSQDREPGELFF. DNA for the CDR3: TGCGCCAGCAGCCAAGACCGGGAACCCGGGGAGCTGTTTTTT.